One sample yielded the 5 T cell receptor beta chains listed below, sequenced in a study of cytomegalovirus exposure and HLA in healthy donors. A multiplex PCR was run with 60 Vbeta primers and 13 Jbeta primers. This table comes from immunoSEQ multiplex PCR, and its TCRdb copy is limited to in-frame clones, with some not included. The repertoire holds 110,000 to 150,000 clones, with around 79% as singletons. The sequenced material came from PBMCs. These receptors were obtained from a woman aged 30 to 39 in good health and CMV-seronegative.

Of note for this clone: Different DNA sequences within this sample yield the same CDR3. This chain's CDR3 is CSVVSPGEQFF. The CDR3 region has the DNA TGCAGCGTTGTCTCCCCCGGTGAGCAGTTCTTC. V is TRBV29-1 and J is TRBJ2-1; D remains unclear. This CDR3 comprises 11 residues. The ends were cut back, 4 bases at V and 9 bases at J, with 10 bases in the middle. Germline V gene sequence: CDR1 SQVTM, CDR2 ANQGSEA.

The chain joins TRBV6-5 to TRBJ2-1, with a possible D match to TRBD2 (6 bases). V lost 2 bases, J lost 6 bases, and 17 bases lay in between. Per germline, CDR1 MNHEY and CDR2 SVGAGI. The CDR3 length is 16 residues. CDR3 amino acids: CASSYGTPSSGNEQFF. The CDR3 nucleotides read TGTGCCAGCAGTTACGGGACTCCCTCCTCGGGCAATGAGCAGTTCTTC.

This clone was picked up a small number of times. The V and J genes are TRBV6-1 and TRBJ2-6, with D maybe TRBD1 (6 bases). V was trimmed by 4 bases and J by 2 bases, leaving 9 bases between them. Germline V gene lookup returns CDR1 MNHNS and CDR2 SASEGT. The CDR3 runs 15 residues. The CDR3 nucleotides are TGTGCCAGCAGTGGTCGGACAGCTGGGGCCAACGTCCTGACTTTC. It is translated as CASSGRTAGANVLTF.

This clone was found a few times. J is TRBJ1-2 and V is TRBV27, with 7 bases that match TRBD1. Germline lookup yields CDR1 MNHEY and CDR2 SMNVEV (reference sequence). The junction had 9 bases not matched to a gene; V was cut back by 0 bases and J by 8 bases. CDR3 length: 15 residues. This CDR3 is CASSLSLTGIQGYTF. The DNA of the CDR3 is TGTGCCAGCAGTTTATCCCTGACAGGGATTCAAGGCTACACCTTC.

The chain carries TRBV27 and TRBJ1-3, with D tentatively TRBD1 (6 bases). This CDR3 has 13 residues. V shed 5 bases and J shed 4 bases, with 9 bases lying between them. CDR1 MNHEY and CDR2 SMNVEV come from the germline V gene (reference sequence). As DNA, the CDR3 is TGTGCCAGCAGTGGACAGTTAGGAAACACCATATATTTT. It codes for CASSGQLGNTIYF.